Listed here are 24 T cell receptor beta chains from one sample, sequenced in a study of OX40 agonist ivuxolimab in advanced cancers. Library preparation used the immunoSEQ multiplex PCR assay. TCRdb stores this immuneACCESS table with in-frame sequences only. Part of the clones is absent; in the studies checked, under half of the shortfall reflects unresolved V genes, and no reason is known for the rest. Present in this sample are 60,000 to 70,000 clones, roughly 80% of which were seen just once. Jointly, the top ten make up more than 1% of the sample. The source material was CD4+ or CD8+ T cells sorted from blood, sampled in a trial of the OX40 agonist ivuxolimab. These receptors came from an adult with an advanced solid tumor such as melanoma, head and neck, liver or kidney cancer.

The chain combines TRBV4-2 with TRBJ1-2; 9 nucleotides match TRBD1. The length of the CDR3 is 14 residues. The V gene's germline CDR1 is LGHNA and CDR2 YNFKEQ. Trimming removed 4 bases from V and 7 bases from J; junction bases left unmatched: 7. CDR3 protein: CASSRDRVDPGYTF. CDR3 DNA sequence: TGTGCCAGCAGCCGGGACAGGGTAGACCCTGGCTACACCTTC.

The rearrangement links TRBV23-1 to TRBJ1-4, with 8 nucleotides matching TRBD1. TRBV23-1 falls under the ORF class, with uncertain function. The CDR3 contains 13 residues. The junction had 7 bases not matched to a gene; V was cut back by 8 bases and J by 8 bases. The CDR3 nucleotides are TGCGCCAGCGGATACAGGGGGAGGGAAAAACTGTTTTTT. This gives the protein CASGYRGREKLFF.

This clone was detected a few times. The J gene is TRBJ1-5, the V gene TRBV6-1; maybe TRBD1 (5 bases). This CDR3 has 15 residues. Germline CDR1 MNHNS, CDR2 SASEGT. Deletions cut 7 bases from V and 0 bases from J, with 13 bases between. CDR3: CASIGTVYSNQPQHF. Here the CDR3 DNA reads TGTGCCAGCATCGGGACGGTTTATAGCAATCAGCCCCAGCATTTT.

The chain links TRBV7-2 to TRBJ2-1; TRBD2 matches at 11 bases. The V and J ends lost 7 bases and 2 bases, in that order; junction bases with no gene match: 4. The CDR3 is 15 amino acids. Germline V CDR1 and CDR2: SGHTA, FQGNSA. In nucleotides, the CDR3 is TGTGCCAGCACCATTAGCGGGGGGGCCTACAATGAGCAGTTCTTC. This gives the protein CASTISGGAYNEQFF.

The V and J genes are TRBV10-3 and TRBJ2-3; 10 nucleotides align to TRBD1. Germline V gene sequence: CDR1 ENHRY, CDR2 SYGVKD. This CDR3 is 14 amino acids long. J was trimmed by 7 bases and V by 8 bases; bases with no gene match: 9. The CDR3 DNA reads as TGTGCCATCCGGTCAGGGACAGGGGCAAATACGCAGTATTTT. Its protein is CAIRSGTGANTQYF.

The chain joins TRBV7-9 to TRBJ2-7; D ambiguous. Trimming took off 6 bases at V and 5 bases at J, with 14 bases between the two ends. The CDR3 contains 13 residues. Per the germline V gene, CDR1 is SEHNR and CDR2 is FQNEAQ (reference sequence). CDR3 in amino acids: CASSHERRNEQYF. DNA of the CDR3: TGTGCCAGCAGTCACGAAAGGCGGAACGAGCAGTACTTC.

The rearrangement links TRBV4-2 to TRBJ2-5; TRBD1 or TRBD2 may be the D gene (5 bases each). V was cut by 5 bases and J by 1 base, with 14 bases left in between. The CDR3 extends over 15 amino acids. The germline gives CDR1 LGHNA, CDR2 YNFKEQ. The CDR3 DNA reads as TGTGCCAGCAGCTTGGCCCTGGGGACCCAAGAGACCCAGTACTTC. Translation gives CASSLALGTQETQYF.

V and J are TRBV2 and TRBJ1-2; D perhaps matches TRBD1 (5 bases). CDR3 length: 15 residues. Between the trimmed V and J ends, which lost 3 bases and 3 bases, there was a span of 14 bases. Germline V CDR1 and CDR2: SNHLY, FYNNEI. The CDR3 DNA reads as TGTGCCAGCAGTGAGATGGGCAGGGTGGACTATGGCTACACCTTC. It encodes CASSEMGRVDYGYTF.

This rearrangement joins TRBV5-1 to TRBJ2-5; 7 bases are a match to TRBD1. The CDR3 spans 15 residues. From germline, CDR1 is SGHRS and CDR2 YFSETQ. V shed 4 bases, J shed 2 bases, and the junction held 8 bases outside the gene matches. CDR3 in DNA: TGCGCCAGCAGCATATCACCGGGACAGCAAGAGACCCAGTACTTC. Protein sequence: CASSISPGQQETQYF.

The chain carries TRBV30 and TRBJ1-6, with TRBD1 matching 9 bases. The length of the CDR3 is 13 residues. Losses at the gene ends were 5 bases for V and 10 bases for J; bases not matched to a gene: 6. Germline V gives CDR1 GTSNPN, CDR2 SVGIG (reference sequence). The CDR3 protein is CAWGGTGRSPLHF. The DNA for the CDR3 is TGTGCCTGGGGCGGGACAGGGAGATCACCCCTCCACTTT.

Worth noting for this clone: A single base separates this from a much larger clone, so it may be a read error. The same CDR3 also results from other DNA sequences found in this sample. The rearrangement joins TRBV5-1 to TRBJ2-7, with D hard to call. With 0 bases removed from V and 6 bases from J, the gap between germline ends came to 4 bases. Germline CDR1 reads SGHRS; CDR2 reads YFSETQ. The CDR3 consists of 11 residues. CDR3 loop: CASSLGPEQYF. DNA of the CDR3: TGCGCCAGCAGCTTGGGCCCCGAGCAGTACTTC.

The V call is TRBV6-1, the J call TRBJ2-4, with D possibly TRBD1 on 6 matching bases. Trimming removed 10 bases at V and 3 bases at J, with 10 bases between. This CDR3 is 12 amino acids long. The V gene's germline CDR1 is MNHNS and CDR2 SASEGT. The CDR3 DNA reads TGTGCCACCAGGGGATACAAAAACATTCAGTACTTC. This sequence encodes CATRGYKNIQYF.

This chain connects TRBV4-3 to TRBJ1-5; D is unclear. Germline CDR1 reads LGHNA; CDR2 reads YSLEER. This CDR3 region has 17 residues. Trimming took off 1 base at V and 1 base at J, with 14 bases between the two ends. The CDR3 DNA is TGCGCCAGCAGCCAAGCAGATAGAGGCGGGAGCAATCAGCCCCAGCATTTT. Translated: CASSQADRGGSNQPQHF.

The chain links TRBV5-1 to TRBJ1-2; the D gene is possibly TRBD1 (5 bases). Per the germline V gene, CDR1 is SGHRS and CDR2 is YFSETQ. CDR3 length: 14 amino acids. V was cut by 9 bases and J by 6 bases, with 21 bases left in between. The CDR3 DNA reads TGCGCCACCAAAGCTGGCCCCAGGGATGATGGCTACACCTTC. This encodes CATKAGPRDDGYTF.

This sequence joins TRBV19 and TRBJ1-6, with 7 nucleotides matching TRBD1. V shed 5 bases, J shed 7 bases, and the junction held 5 bases outside the gene matches. Germline V gene data show CDR1 as LNHDA and CDR2 as SQIVND (reference sequence). This CDR3 is 14 amino acids long. The CDR3 DNA reads TGTGCCAGTAGTTTAGGGACAGCAAATTCACCCCTCCACTTT. It is translated as CASSLGTANSPLHF.

On this clone itself: Within the sample, other DNA sequences also encode this same CDR3. This sequence joins TRBV27 and TRBJ1-5, with D unclear. V was trimmed by 3 bases and J by 2 bases, leaving 5 bases between them. Looked up from germline, CDR1 is MNHEY and CDR2 is SMNVEV (reference sequence). The CDR3 loop spans 13 amino acids. This CDR3 reads CASSFVGNQPQHF. DNA of the CDR3: TGTGCCAGCAGTTTCGTTGGCAATCAGCCCCAGCATTTT.

The gene calls are TRBV6-1 and TRBJ2-5, with TRBD2 as a possible D gene (6 bases). The CDR3 is made up of 14 amino acids. Looked up from germline, CDR1 is MNHNS and CDR2 is SASEGT. The V gene lost 5 bases and the J gene lost 2 bases, with 12 bases spanning the gap. The CDR3 here is CASSYGLSQETQYF. The DNA of the CDR3 is TGTGCCAGCAGTTATGGACTATCGCAAGAGACCCAGTACTTC.

This clone has a handful of counts. The CDR3 sequence: CASRLGLNTEAFF. CDR3 DNA sequence: TGTGCCAGCAGATTGGGACTAAACACTGAAGCTTTCTTT. The rearrangement links TRBV2 to TRBJ1-1; D is perhaps TRBD1 (5 bases). CDR1 and CDR2 from the germline V gene are SNHLY and FYNNEI. V dropped 6 bases and J dropped 2 bases, with 10 bases sitting between them. The CDR3 spans 13 residues.

V and J are TRBV5-6 and TRBJ1-2; the match to TRBD1 covers 7 bases. The CDR3 is 15 amino acids. Germline V gene data show CDR1 as SGHDT and CDR2 as YYEEEE. V was pared by 3 bases and J by 8 bases, with 13 bases of the junction left unmatched. The CDR3 sequence is CASSYRQGQAGGYTF. CDR3 nucleotide sequence: TGTGCCAGCAGCTACCGACAGGGCCAAGCGGGAGGCTACACCTTC.

V is TRBV5-6 and J is TRBJ1-5; D gene unclear. There are 15 residues in the CDR3. Germline assignment: CDR1 SGHDT and CDR2 YYEEEE. The V and J ends lost 4 bases and 1 base respectively, with 12 bases between them. CDR3 bases: TGTGCCAGCAGCCCCGGGCGGGGAAGCAATCAGCCCCAGCATTTT. Translation gives CASSPGRGSNQPQHF. Complete variable domain (other parts from reference TRBV5-6 and TRBJ1-5): DAGVTQSPTHLIKTRGQQVTLRCSPKSGHDTVSWYQQALGQGPQFIFQYYEEEERQRGNFPDRFSGHQFPNYSSELNVNALLLGDSALYLCASSPGRGSNQPQHFGDGTRLSIL.

The chain recombines TRBV19 with TRBJ1-3, with D maybe TRBD1 (5 bases). This CDR3 comprises 14 residues. The germline CDR1 and CDR2 sequences are LNHDA and SQIVND (reference sequence). Trimming took 6 bases from V and 4 from J, leaving 13 bases between them. The chain's CDR3 is CASSPTAIGNTIYF. CDR3 nucleotides: TGTGCCAGTAGCCCGACAGCGATCGGAAACACCATATATTTT.

The chain has TRBV7-3 and TRBJ2-7; TRBD1 aligns across 7 bases. Trimming at V came to 5 bases and at J to 5 bases, leaving 6 bases not matched to a gene. CDR1 is SGHTA and CDR2 is FQGTGA in the germline V gene. This CDR3 has 13 amino acids. The CDR3 reads CASSLDREHEQYF. The CDR3 nucleotides are TGTGCCAGCAGCCTTGACAGGGAGCACGAGCAGTACTTC. The full variable domain, its missing parts supplied by reference TRBV7-3 and TRBJ2-7, is GAGVSQTPSNKVTEKGKYVELRCDPISGHTALYWYRQSLGQGPEFLIYFQGTGAADDSGLPNDRFFAVRPEGSVSTLKIQRTERGDSAVYLCASSLDREHEQYFGPGTRLTVT.

This rearrangement joins TRBV7-2 to TRBJ1-5; 7 bases align to TRBD1. The germline V gene encodes CDR1 SGHTA and CDR2 FQGNSA. The CDR3 is 14 residues long. V lost 5 bases, J lost 4 bases, and 5 bases stayed unmatched. The CDR3 reads CASSRDSLNQPQHF. CDR3 nucleotide sequence: TGTGCCAGCAGCCGGGACAGCTTGAATCAGCCCCAGCATTTT.

The rearrangement uses TRBV18 and TRBJ2-5, with a weak D call TRBD1 (6 bases). The J call is uncertain, as TRBJ2-7 better fits the DNA end. Germline V gene sequence: CDR1 KGHSH, CDR2 LQKENI. The CDR3 contains 12 residues. The CDR3, as DNA: TGTGCCAGCTCTTCTACAGGGTACGAGCAGTACTTC. This sequence encodes CASSSTGYEQYF.